This T cell receptor (beta chain) is drawn from a study of blood T cells in healthy people across ages. The use of a sample-barcoded 5' primer and a J-beta primer mix characterized a second PCR of 7 to 11 cycles. TCRdb analysed the 5' RACE reads with MiXCR anew, one entry per CDR3 protein. The top ten clones hold 13% of a sample with approximately 880,000 distinct CDR3 sequences, around 46% of them seen once. Of note for this clonotype: At one end the junction does not follow the germline gene, possibly because of a read error.

Germline CDR1 reads LGHDT; CDR2 reads YNNKEL (reference sequence). The CDR3 is made up of 17 amino acids. The chain links TRBV3-1 to TRBJ2-4, with 8 bases identical to TRBD2. Sequencing used blood. The clonotype was recovered from a man aged 30-40 years in good health. The CDR3 loop is CANSRTTGTSGKNIQYF. DNA of the CDR3: TGTGCCAACAGCCGGACTACCGGGACTAGTGGCAAAAACATTCAGTACTTC.